The table lists the clone carrying this T cell receptor beta chain with a count of one. Study processing details: From reference gene primer amplification, estimates of nucleated cell counts were derived. TCRdb's copy holds only in-frame clones and misses some; the assay was immunoSEQ multiplex PCR. V and J calls plus clone size are reproduced from that table; the DNA served to infer D and trimming. The sample shows some 150,000 clones, 81% of them seen only once. These data originate in a study of blood T cell repertoires in COVID-19. Study-level background: The United States, Italy and Spain provided the acute and convalescent COVID-19 samples. Nucleic acid was either cDNA or gDNA, and it came from T cells, B-cell-depleted T cells, or PBMCs.

The CDR3 is 13 residues long. With V trimmed by 4 bases and J by 4 bases, 3 bases remained unmatched. Germline V gene lookup returns CDR1 SNHLY and CDR2 FYNNEI. This sequence was found in a woman aged 60-70 years with active or convalescent COVID-19. Sequences were obtained from peripheral blood. The chain joins TRBV2 to TRBJ1-1; 7 bases agree with TRBD1. As DNA, the CDR3 is TGTGCCAGCAGTGTTCAGGGGGGCACTGAAGCTTTCTTT. This gives the protein CASSVQGGTEAFF.